The 20 T cell receptor beta chains below come from one sample, sequenced in a study of T cell repertoires in aging, cancer and after chemotherapy. Amplification of TCR beta used genomic DNA extracted from peripheral blood. TRB rearrangements spanning V, D and J were amplified using mixed TRB-A/B primers. Each CDR3 protein is one row after TCRdb ran MiXCR on the multiplex PCR reads. The sample gives about 4,600 distinct CDR3 sequences, approximately 22% of which show up once; roughly 14% is in the top ten. The specimen sequenced was blood. Receptor source: a human donor with a blood cancer.

Relative to its sample, this clonotype is medium-sized (0.01 to 0.1%). The chain joins TRBV11-2 to TRBJ2-3; maybe TRBD1 (6 bases). The length of the CDR3 is 14 residues. Trimming took off 6 bases at V and 0 bases at J, with 10 bases between the two ends. Germline values: CDR1 SGHAT, CDR2 FQNNGV. The CDR3 here is CASSGTISTDTQYF. The CDR3 nucleotides are TGTGCCAGCAGTGGGACAATTAGCACAGATACGCAGTATTTT.

In DNA, the CDR3 is TGTGCCAGAAGCGAATCCTACGAGCAGTACTTC. This translates into CARSESYEQYF. The chain combines TRBV7-6 with TRBJ2-7; D unresolved. The CDR3 loop spans 11 amino acids. From germline, CDR1 is SGHVS and CDR2 FNYEAQ. The V end lost 9 bases, the J end lost 1 base, and 7 bases lay between the germline ends.

This clonotype turned up a few times. V gene TRBV5-4 combines with J gene TRBJ2-7, with TRBD1 matching 9 bases. Per the germline V gene, CDR1 is SGHNT and CDR2 is YYREEE (reference sequence). V trimming: 4 bases; J trimming: 2 bases; junction bases outside the gene matches: 7. The CDR3 length is 15 residues. The CDR3 loop reads CASSPGQGKTYEQYF. As DNA, the CDR3 is TGTGCCAGCAGCCCGGGACAGGGAAAAACCTACGAGCAGTACTTC.

The genes are TRBV9 and TRBJ2-1; 11 nucleotides match TRBD2. CDR3 size: 17 residues. V lost 4 bases to trimming and J lost 10 bases; unmatched junction nucleotides: 16. Germline CDR1 SGDLS, CDR2 YYNGEE. CDR3 residues: CASSPQGASGGWEEQFF. CDR3 nucleotides: TGTGCCAGCAGCCCTCAGGGAGCTAGCGGGGGGTGGGAGGAGCAGTTCTTC.

This clonotype was found a few times. V and J are TRBV7-3 and TRBJ2-2, with a tentative D call TRBD1 (6 bases). This CDR3 contains 15 residues. The germline gives CDR1 SGHTA, CDR2 FQGTGA. Trimming took 2 bases from V and 9 from J, leaving 16 bases between them. Written as DNA, the CDR3 is TGTGCCAGCAGCTTAGAATTCAGGGGCGGCCGGGAGCTGTTTTTT. Translating it yields CASSLEFRGGRELFF.

In this sample, this clonotype is medium-sized (0.01 to 0.1%). The chain couples TRBV19 to TRBJ2-3, with D uncertain. This CDR3 comprises 13 residues. V gave up 4 bases and J gave up 4 bases, with 9 bases separating them. The germline V gene has CDR1 LNHDA and CDR2 SQIVND (reference sequence). The DNA for the CDR3 is TGTGCCAGTAGTACCTTGAATCCAGATACGCAGTATTTT. Translated: CASSTLNPDTQYF.

This clonotype qualifies as medium-sized. The chain employs TRBV5-1 and TRBJ2-5; 7 bases are shared with TRBD1. This CDR3 has 13 amino acids. Germline CDR1 is SGHRS and CDR2 is YFSETQ. V was pared by 5 bases and J by 5 bases, with 6 bases of the junction left unmatched. The DNA for the CDR3 is TGCGCCAGCAGGCAGGGACAGCTGGAGACCCAGTACTTC. It is translated as CASRQGQLETQYF. The entire variable domain, with the rest obtained from reference TRBV5-1 and TRBJ2-5, is as follows: KAGVTQTPRYLIKTRGQQVTLSCSPISGHRSVSWYQQTPGQGLQFLFEYFSETQRNKGNFPGRFSGRQFSNSRSEMNVSTLELGDSALYLCASRQGQLETQYFGPGTRLLVL.

This clonotype qualifies as medium-sized. V is TRBV6-2 or TRBV6-3 and J is TRBJ2-5; D is uncertain. The V end lost 4 bases, the J end lost 8 bases, and 11 bases lay between the germline ends. This CDR3 is built from 12 residues. Germline V lookup: CDR1 MNHEY, CDR2 SVGEGT. CDR3 amino acids: CASSSPWGTQYF. The CDR3 bases are TGTGCCAGCAGTTCGCCCTGGGGTACCCAGTACTTC.

By share, this clonotype counts as medium-sized (0.01 to 0.1%). This chain uses TRBV6-1 with TRBJ2-2; TRBD1 matches at 7 bases. CDR1 and CDR2 from the germline V gene are MNHNS and SASEGT. The CDR3 loop spans 15 amino acids. V was clipped by 6 bases and J by 2 bases; unmatched bases: 6. CDR3 coding DNA: TGTGCCAGCAGGGATGACAGGGTTAACACCGGGGAGCTGTTTTTT. Protein sequence: CASRDDRVNTGELFF.

The chain couples TRBV20-1 to TRBJ2-3, with D uncertain. Looked up from germline, CDR1 is DFQATT and CDR2 is SNEGSKA (reference sequence). Trimming cost V 5 bases and J 0 bases, with 9 bases left between them. The CDR3 loop spans 13 amino acids. This CDR3 reads CSASNPSTDTQYF. The CDR3 bases are TGCAGTGCTTCCAACCCTAGCACAGATACGCAGTATTTT.

In its sample, this clonotype was seen a few times. The chain uses TRBV7-9 and TRBJ1-6, with 8 bases aligning to TRBD1. Germline trimming cut 2 bases from V and 10 bases from J; bases unmatched to any gene: 4. CDR1 and CDR2 (germline): SEHNR, FQNEAQ (reference sequence). This CDR3 contains 14 residues. The CDR3 DNA reads as TGTGCCAGCAGCTTACAGGGGGCTAGGTCACCCCTCCACTTT. Protein: CASSLQGARSPLHF.

This clonotype was seen only a few times. The J gene is TRBJ1-3, the V gene TRBV7-9; possible D gene TRBD1, 6 bases. CDR1 and CDR2 from the germline V gene are SEHNR and FQNEAQ (reference sequence). The V end lost 1 base, the J end lost 0 bases, and 10 bases lay between the germline ends. The CDR3 totals 16 residues. CDR3 bases: TGTGCCAGCAGCTTAGGGACAGATCACTCTGGAAACACCATATATTTT. Protein: CASSLGTDHSGNTIYF.

This clonotype was counted between two and nine times. This chain connects TRBV5-8 to TRBJ2-6; maybe TRBD1 (6 bases). CDR1 and CDR2 (germline): SGHTS, YDEGEE. Trimming took 1 base from V and 1 from J, leaving 12 bases between them. The CDR3 has 17 residues. The CDR3 sequence: CASSLIGQFSGANVLTF. The CDR3 region has the DNA TGTGCCAGCAGCTTGATAGGACAGTTTTCTGGGGCCAACGTCCTGACTTTC.

The V call is TRBV6-4, the J call TRBJ1-4; TRBD1 might be the D (6 bases). This CDR3 spans 21 amino acids. V lost 9 bases and J 7 bases, leaving 39 bases between the germline ends. Per the germline V gene, CDR1 is MRHNA and CDR2 is SNTAGT. The CDR3 DNA sequence: TGTGCCAGAAGCACTCCCGGGGCCGGGACACGACTGTTCGGGTCTCGTGAAAAACTGTTTTTT. This codes for CARSTPGAGTRLFGSREKLFF.

This clonotype was observed a handful of times. This chain uses TRBV5-1 with TRBJ1-4; TRBD1 matches at 9 bases. There are 15 residues in the CDR3. From germline, CDR1 is SGHRS and CDR2 YFSETQ. With 3 bases clipped from V and 7 bases from J, the junction kept 7 bases outside the gene matches. CDR3 in DNA: TGCGCCAGCAGCTCCCGGGGGGGACAGGGTGAAAAACTGTTTTTT. It encodes CASSSRGGQGEKLFF. Full variable domain (outside the CDR3, taken from reference TRBV5-1 and TRBJ1-4): KAGVTQTPRYLIKTRGQQVTLSCSPISGHRSVSWYQQTPGQGLQFLFEYFSETQRNKGNFPGRFSGRQFSNSRSEMNVSTLELGDSALYLCASSSRGGQGEKLFFGSGTQLSVL.

Comments on this clonotype: This clone may be a read error of a much larger clone one base away. V gene TRBV5-4 combines with J gene TRBJ2-3; weak D call: TRBD2 (5 bases). The CDR3 sequence is 13 residues long. Germline CDR1 reads SGHNT; CDR2 reads YYREEE (reference sequence). This CDR3 reads CASSFQLADTEYF. The CDR3 nucleotides are TGTGCCAGCAGCTTTCAGCTAGCAGATACGGAGTATTTT.

This clonotype is medium-sized by share. The chain is built from TRBV19 and TRBJ1-1; 7 nucleotides match TRBD1. The CDR3 runs 15 residues. V lost 4 bases to trimming and J lost 1 base; unmatched junction nucleotides: 6. Germline values: CDR1 LNHDA, CDR2 SQIVND (reference sequence). The CDR3 DNA reads TGTGCCAGTAGTAGAGCGGACAGGCAGAACACTGAAGCTTTCTTT. Protein product: CASSRADRQNTEAFF. The variable domain in full, with the rest retrieved from reference TRBV19 and TRBJ1-1, is DGGITQSPKYLFRKEGQNVTLSCEQNLNHDAMYWYRQDPGQGLRLIYYSQIVNDFQKGDIAEGYSVSREKKESFPLTVTSAQKNPTAFYLCASSRADRQNTEAFFGQGTRLTVV.

This clonotype is categorized as medium-sized. V is TRBV6-5 and J is TRBJ1-1; D is possibly TRBD1 (5 bases). V dropped 0 bases and J dropped 0 bases, with 8 bases sitting between them. There are 15 residues in the CDR3. The germline CDR1 and CDR2 sequences are MNHEY and SVGAGI. In nucleotides, the CDR3 is TGTGCCAGCAGTTACTCGGGGCTATTGAACACTGAAGCTTTCTTT. Its protein is CASSYSGLLNTEAFF.

This clonotype was seen more than once but under ten times. The chain recombines TRBV10-3 with TRBJ2-5; perhaps TRBD2 as D (6 bases). The CDR3 is made up of 15 amino acids. CDR1 is ENHRY, CDR2 SYGVKD, per germline. The V end lost 0 bases, the J end lost 1 base, and 9 bases lay between the germline ends. The CDR3 sequence is CAISESTRGQETQYF. CDR3 DNA sequence: TGTGCCATCAGTGAGTCGACTAGGGGCCAAGAGACCCAGTACTTC.

This clonotype is medium-sized (0.01 to 0.1%) by share. This rearrangement joins TRBV14 to TRBJ2-2; 7 bases match TRBD1. The CDR3 sequence is 18 residues long. Germline trimming cut 2 bases from V and 1 base from J; bases unmatched to any gene: 10. Germline V lookup: CDR1 SGHDN, CDR2 FVKESK. The CDR3, as DNA: TGTGCCAGCAGCCAACGATTGACCGGGACAGTGAACACCGGGGAGCTGTTTTTT. Its protein is CASSQRLTGTVNTGELFF.